This T cell receptor (beta chain) stems from a study of shared clonotypes between healthy human individuals. Overall study: The cohort comprised a couple of women and a few men. Their ages spanned 18 to 49 years.

Amplification in unsorted PBMC replicate PCRs started from around 330 ng DNA, which equals about 30,000 T cell genomes. The protocol was immunoSEQ multiplex PCR, while the TCRdb copy is restricted to in-frame clones and leaves out a portion. The sample has a few hundred thousand clones; around three quarters are singletons. Unsorted material relied on approximately 89 million PBMCs as the source of genomic DNA. The CDR3 spans 14 residues. Germline CDR1 reads SGHNT; CDR2 reads YYREEE (reference sequence). The V end was cut by 3 bases, the J end by 6 bases, with 14 bases between. The sequencing input was PBMCs. This receptor was identified in a middle-aged woman in good health. Some clones in this sample may be carry-over from other donors' samples. The chain has TRBV5-4 and TRBJ2-3; D is undetermined. The DNA for the CDR3 is TGTGCCAGCAGCTCACCTACTACTGGGGATACGCAGTATTTT. Protein: CASSSPTTGDTQYF.